The 25 T cell receptor beta chains presented below share a single source sample, sequenced in a study of T-cell reconstitution after alpha-beta-depleted transplantation in children. The library targeted TCRbeta and was prepared with unique molecular identifiers. TCRdb reprocessed the PCR reads via MiXCR and lists one record per CDR3 protein. This table has around 480,000 distinct CDR3 sequences, roughly 33% appearing once. Sequenced material: PBMCs from the stem cell graft donor, taken from the stem cell graft. These receptor sequences come from a human donor who donated a stem cell graft to a child with aplastic anemia.

The count of this clonotype is one. The CDR3 sequence: CASRGGNIQYF. In DNA, the CDR3 is TGTGCCAGCAGGGGGGGGAACATTCAGTACTTC. The rearrangement links TRBV11-2 to TRBJ2-4, with 7 bases identical to TRBD2. The CDR3 contains 11 residues. The V segment lost 6 bases and the J segment 7 bases; nucleotides outside the gene matches: 0. In germline, CDR1 is SGHAT, CDR2 FQNNGV. Looking up the rest from reference TRBV11-2 and TRBJ2-4 gives the full variable domain: EAGVAQSPRYKIIEKRQSVAFWCNPISGHATLYWYQQILGQGPKLLIQFQNNGVVDDSQLPKDRFSAERLKGVDSTLKIQPAKLEDSAVYLCASRGGNIQYFGAGTRLSVL.

This rearrangement joins TRBV27 to TRBJ1-2; 9 nucleotides line up with TRBD1. Germline V gene sequence: CDR1 MNHEY, CDR2 SMNVEV (reference sequence). V gave up 5 bases and J gave up 8 bases; unmatched junction bases: 9. This CDR3 contains 14 residues. This CDR3 is CASSPYGTGNGYTF. For the CDR3, the DNA is TGTGCCAGCAGTCCATACGGGACAGGGAACGGCTACACCTTC.

This clonotype appeared a few times. The V gene is TRBV28, the J gene TRBJ1-1; possible D gene TRBD1, 6 bases. Trimming shortened V by 6 bases and J by 11 bases, and 13 bases separated the two germline ends. Germline CDR1 is MDHEN and CDR2 is SYDVKM. The CDR3 contains 11 residues. CDR3 sequence reads: CASRAGTNAFF. DNA for the CDR3: TGTGCCAGCAGGGCCGGGACAAACGCTTTCTTT.

This chain uses TRBV20-1 with TRBJ2-2, with D perhaps TRBD1 or TRBD2 (6 bases each). Germline V lookup: CDR1 DFQATT, CDR2 SNEGSKA (reference sequence). V lost 3 bases to trimming and J lost 1 base, with 15 bases between them. This CDR3 contains 16 residues. For the CDR3, the DNA is TGCAGTGCTAGTGTCTGGGGGGCGGGGAACACCGGGGAGCTGTTTTTT. Its protein is CSASVWGAGNTGELFF.

V gene TRBV18 combines with J gene TRBJ1-1; TRBD1 matches at 7 bases. The germline V gene encodes CDR1 KGHSH and CDR2 LQKENI. V shed 3 bases, J shed 4 bases, and the junction held 5 bases outside the gene matches. This CDR3 comprises 14 residues. This chain's CDR3 is CASSPGRGLTEAFF. CDR3 sequence (DNA): TGTGCCAGCTCACCGGGGAGGGGGCTCACTGAAGCTTTCTTT.

The chain links TRBV19 to TRBJ2-3, with 13 positions matching TRBD2. CDR1 is LNHDA and CDR2 is SQIVND in the germline V gene (reference sequence). V was pared by 5 bases and J by 5 bases, with 7 bases of the junction left unmatched. This CDR3 is 16 amino acids long. The CDR3 spells CASSPGLAGALDTQYF. CDR3 sequence (DNA): TGTGCCAGTAGTCCCGGACTAGCGGGAGCTCTAGATACGCAGTATTTT.

This clonotype was seen a handful of times. The DNA of the CDR3 is TGTGCCAGCAGCATCAGGGGTGGCGAGCAGTACGTC. Translating gives CASSIRGGEQYV. The chain employs TRBV6-2 or TRBV6-3 and TRBJ2-7; a possible D gene is TRBD1 (6 bases). This CDR3 has 12 amino acids. Trimming cost V 6 bases and J 6 bases, with 12 bases left between them. CDR1 is MNHEY and CDR2 is SVGEGT in the germline V gene.

The CDR3 protein is CSARPTGGETQYF. CDR3 DNA sequence: TGCAGTGCCAGACCGACTGGGGGGGAGACCCAGTACTTC. This chain joins TRBV20-1 and TRBJ2-5, with a tentative D call TRBD2 (6 bases). V dropped 6 bases and J dropped 5 bases, with 16 bases sitting between them. There are 13 residues in the CDR3. Germline CDR1 is DFQATT and CDR2 is SNEGSKA (reference sequence).

With respect to this clonotype: One end of the junction fails to match germline, which may point to a read error. The rearrangement joins TRBV5-6 to TRBJ1-2; D is possibly TRBD1 (6 bases). Germline lookup yields CDR1 SGHDT and CDR2 YYEEEE. CDR3 length equals 13 residues. As DNA, the CDR3 is TGTGCCAGCAGCTTGGCCGCTCGGGGGCACGAACCCTTC. It yields the protein CASSLAARGHEPF. Looking up the rest from reference TRBV5-6 and TRBJ1-2 gives the full variable domain: DAGVTQSPTHLIKTRGQQVTLRCSPKSGHDTVSWYQQALGQGPQFIFQYYEEEERQRGNFPDRFSGHQFPNYSSELNVNALLLGDSALYLCASSLAARGHEPFGSGTRLTVV.

The gene calls are TRBV12-3 or TRBV12-4 and TRBJ2-5; TRBD2 is a possible D gene (6 bases). The CDR3 is made up of 13 amino acids. Trimming cost V 3 bases and J 5 bases, with 10 bases left between them. CDR3: CASSFRESETQYF. The DNA of the CDR3 is TGTGCCAGCAGTTTCCGGGAGAGCGAGACCCAGTACTTC.

J is TRBJ2-2 and V is TRBV6-2 or TRBV6-3, with D unresolved. The germline gives CDR1 MNHEY, CDR2 SVGEGT. The CDR3 length is 15 residues. V lost 6 bases, J lost 1 base, and 12 bases lay in between. DNA for the CDR3: TGTGCCAGCAGCTACGAGGCGGTGAACACCGGGGAGCTGTTTTTT. This sequence encodes CASSYEAVNTGELFF.

The chain joins TRBV12-3 or TRBV12-4 to TRBJ2-5; 11 bases are shared with TRBD1. J was trimmed by 0 bases and V by 4 bases; bases with no gene match: 7. CDR3 length: 17 residues. As DNA, the CDR3 is TGTGCCAGCAGTTCGGGGGACAGGGGGAATTACCAAGAGACCCAGTACTTC. Its protein product is CASSSGDRGNYQETQYF.

This chain links TRBV7-2 with TRBJ2-3; TRBD1 might be the D (6 bases). The V end was cut by 3 bases, the J end by 4 bases, with 14 bases between. Germline lookup yields CDR1 SGHTA and CDR2 FQGNSA. CDR3 length equals 15 residues. CDR3 sequence: CASSFSGVNADTQYF. The CDR3 bases are TGTGCCAGCAGCTTTTCAGGGGTAAACGCAGATACGCAGTATTTT.

The genes are TRBV20-1 and TRBJ2-7; TRBD1 aligns across 7 bases. The CDR3 loop spans 13 amino acids. Trimming took 2 bases from V and 7 from J; bases not matched to a gene: 8. Germline V gene lookup returns CDR1 DFQATT and CDR2 SNEGSKA (reference sequence). The CDR3 DNA follows: TGCAGTGCTAGAACTCCGGGACAGCAAGAGCAGTACTTC. Amino acid sequence: CSARTPGQQEQYF.

The chain combines TRBV5-1 with TRBJ2-2; D remains ambiguous. The germline V and J ends were trimmed by 4 bases and 0 bases, with 10 bases remaining between them. This CDR3 has 15 amino acids. In germline, CDR1 is SGHRS, CDR2 YFSETQ. Here the CDR3 reads CASSTSPPNTGELFF. CDR3 nucleotide sequence: TGCGCCAGCAGCACTTCACCGCCGAACACCGGGGAGCTGTTTTTT.

The chain recombines TRBV4-2 with TRBJ2-1, with 12 nucleotides matching TRBD2. This CDR3 is built from 17 residues. CDR1 is LGHNA, CDR2 YNFKEQ, per germline. V lost 1 base, J lost 10 bases, and 11 bases stayed unmatched. The CDR3 coding sequence is TGTGCCAGCAGCCAAGCCCCCGGACTAGCGGGACCTCTCGAGCAGTTCTTC. Its protein is CASSQAPGLAGPLEQFF.

The gene calls are TRBV5-6 and TRBJ1-5; 9 bases agree with TRBD1. The CDR3 spans 14 residues. V lost 4 bases, J lost 3 bases, and 2 bases stayed unmatched. CDR1 is SGHDT and CDR2 is YYEEEE in the germline V gene. The CDR3 spells CASSGTGTNQPQHF. The DNA of the CDR3 is TGTGCCAGCAGCGGGACAGGGACCAATCAGCCCCAGCATTTT.

This chain links TRBV4-3 with TRBJ2-1, with 11 bases matching TRBD2. The CDR3 is 15 residues long. The J segment lost 6 bases and the V segment lost 1 base, leaving 2 bases of the junction unmatched. Germline CDR1 reads LGHNA; CDR2 reads YSLEER. The CDR3 spells CASSQGTSGLNEQFF. The CDR3 nucleotides read TGCGCCAGCAGCCAAGGGACTAGCGGGCTCAATGAGCAGTTCTTC.

The chain links TRBV29-1 to TRBJ2-5, with a weak D call TRBD1 (6 bases). The V and J ends lost 5 bases and 5 bases respectively, with 15 bases between them. The CDR3 covers 13 residues. Germline V lookup: CDR1 SQVTM, CDR2 ANQGSEA. The CDR3 bases are TGCAGCGTTTCAAGGGGGAACGGGGAGACCCAGTACTTC. As protein: CSVSRGNGETQYF.

This clonotype was observed a handful of times. The CDR3 bases are TGTGCCATACAGGGTCCCTACAATGAGCAGTTCTTC. Translating it yields CAIQGPYNEQFF. This chain uses TRBV6-2 or TRBV6-3 with TRBJ2-1; perhaps TRBD1 as D (6 bases). The CDR3 runs 12 residues. Germline V lookup: CDR1 MNHEY, CDR2 SVGEGT. V was clipped by 10 bases and J by 2 bases, with 9 bases between them.

The chain employs TRBV12-3 or TRBV12-4 and TRBJ2-7, with D tentatively TRBD1 (6 bases). The CDR3 spans 16 residues. V dropped 8 bases and J dropped 4 bases, with 24 bases sitting between them. The CDR3 protein is CASGTQIGGQKYEQYF. For the CDR3, the DNA is TGTGCCAGCGGCACGCAAATCGGCGGACAGAAGTACGAGCAGTACTTC.

This clonotype was detected only a few times. The rearrangement links TRBV20-1 to TRBJ2-1; 9 bases are shared with TRBD2. V dropped 4 bases and J dropped 8; count of bases not matched to a gene: 12. Germline-derived CDR1 and CDR2 are DFQATT and SNEGSKA (reference sequence). This CDR3 has 15 amino acids. CDR3 bases: TGCAGTGCTAAAAAGGGGACTAGCTGGTACGATGAGCAGTTCTTC. Translated, it gives CSAKKGTSWYDEQFF.

This chain connects TRBV20-1 to TRBJ1-1, with 8 positions matching TRBD1. Per germline, CDR1 DFQATT and CDR2 SNEGSKA (reference sequence). With 6 bases clipped from V and 7 bases from J, the junction kept 13 bases outside the gene matches. CDR3 length equals 14 residues. The CDR3 protein is CSADSGGGKDEAFF. In DNA, the CDR3 is TGCAGTGCCGATTCAGGGGGCGGTAAGGATGAAGCTTTCTTT.

A single count supports this clonotype. The V gene is TRBV6-2 or TRBV6-3, the J gene TRBJ2-7; 7 bases line up with TRBD2. Trimming cost V 6 bases and J 6 bases; bases outside gene matches: 5. Per germline, CDR1 MNHEY and CDR2 SVGEGT. This CDR3 comprises 12 residues. The CDR3 is CASSGLVSEQYF. The CDR3 coding sequence is TGTGCCAGCAGCGGACTAGTTTCCGAGCAGTACTTC.

The chain has TRBV4-2 and TRBJ2-3, with unresolved D. The CDR3 consists of 16 residues. Germline assignment: CDR1 LGHNA and CDR2 YNFKEQ. V lost 1 base and J 3 bases, leaving 14 bases between the germline ends. In DNA, the CDR3 is TGTGCCAGCAGCCAAGCTTTGCTGTCAGGAACAGATACGCAGTATTTT. The encoded protein is CASSQALLSGTDTQYF.